Each of the 29 T cell receptor beta chains below was sequenced from the same sample in a study of vaccination and CD4 T cells after COVID-19. Indicated treatment: roughly 11-day PBMC culture with coronavirus spike peptide pools or control peptides (ViraFEST assay). Oncomine TCR Beta short-read sequencing was applied to DNA from cultured CD4+ T cells. TCRdb reprocessed the PCR reads via MiXCR and lists one record per CDR3 protein. The sample lists just under 20,000 distinct CDR3 sequences; roughly 50% were seen once. These receptors are not linked to any known antigen. Sequenced input: cultured CD4+ T cells from blood. The receptors originated from a human donor with COVID-19.

The rearrangement links TRBV11-3 to TRBJ2-4; 8 bases match TRBD2. CDR3 length equals 14 residues. Trimming removed 5 bases from V and 9 bases from J; junction bases left unmatched: 9. Germline lookup yields CDR1 SGHNT and CDR2 YENEEA. CDR3 region: CASSPREGWSIQYF. The CDR3 DNA follows: TGTGCCAGCAGCCCACGGGAGGGATGGAGCATTCAGTACTTC.

The chain links TRBV6-4 to TRBJ1-5, with 7 bases matching TRBD1. There are 17 residues in the CDR3. V dropped 6 bases and J dropped 0; count of bases not matched to a gene: 11. Germline V gene lookup returns CDR1 MRHNA and CDR2 SNTAGT. The CDR3 nucleotides are TGTGCCAGCAGAGCCTACAGGGGCCCTTATAGCAATCAGCCCCAGCATTTT. Protein product: CASRAYRGPYSNQPQHF.

Judged by abundance, this clonotype is medium-sized. The rearrangement joins TRBV11-2 to TRBJ2-5, with D possibly being TRBD2 (6 bases). The germline V and J ends were trimmed by 7 bases and 5 bases, with 17 bases remaining between them. Germline V gene lookup returns CDR1 SGHAT and CDR2 FQNNGV. The CDR3 extends over 14 amino acids. CDR3 residues: CASTGTSTGETQYF. The CDR3 nucleotides are TGTGCCAGCACCGGGACTTCCACGGGGGAGACCCAGTACTTC.

The chain combines TRBV6-1 with TRBJ2-6; 9 bases line up with TRBD1. Trimming removed 0 bases from V and 5 bases from J; junction bases left unmatched: 2. The CDR3 is 16 residues long. CDR1 and CDR2 (germline): MNHNS, SASEGT. CDR3 region: CASSEAGTGWANVLTF. For the CDR3, the DNA is TGTGCCAGCAGTGAAGCCGGGACAGGGTGGGCCAACGTCCTGACTTTC.

V gene TRBV7-6 combines with J gene TRBJ2-1, with TRBD2 matching 10 bases. CDR3 length: 17 amino acids. V lost 4 bases and J lost 9; bases outside the gene matches: 15. Germline-derived CDR1 and CDR2 are SGHVS and FNYEAQ. The CDR3 is CASSSSNSGGKRGEQFF. Here the CDR3 DNA reads TGTGCCAGCAGCTCCTCTAATAGCGGGGGGAAACGTGGTGAGCAGTTCTTC. Full variable domain (missing parts from reference TRBV7-6 and TRBJ2-1): GAGVSQSPRYKVTKRGQDVALRCDPISGHVSLYWYRQALGQGPEFLTYFNYEAQQDKSGLPNDRFSAERPEGSISTLTIQRTEQRDSAMYRCASSSSNSGGKRGEQFFGPGTRLTVL.

The V call is TRBV20-1, the J call TRBJ1-1, with D hard to call. The length of the CDR3 is 14 residues. Looked up from germline, CDR1 is DFQATT and CDR2 is SNEGSKA (reference sequence). Trimming removed 3 bases from V and 4 bases from J, with 15 bases in between. CDR3 DNA sequence: TGCAGTGCTAGTTCCAGGTCCAGCGGCACTGAAGCTTTCTTT. It is translated as CSASSRSSGTEAFF.

This clonotype was detected a few times. The chain links TRBV7-2 to TRBJ2-7; 7 nucleotides match TRBD1. Trimming removed 5 bases from V and 4 bases from J; junction bases left unmatched: 5. The CDR3 spans 13 residues. Germline assignment: CDR1 SGHTA and CDR2 FQGNSA. CDR3 region: CASSRTGEYEQYF. Here the CDR3 DNA reads TGTGCCAGCAGCCGCACAGGGGAATACGAGCAGTACTTC.

This clonotype occurred a few times. The chain has TRBV2 and TRBJ2-7; 7 bases are shared with TRBD1. Germline V gives CDR1 SNHLY, CDR2 FYNNEI. V shed 6 bases, J shed 3 bases, and the junction held 5 bases outside the gene matches. This CDR3 spans 13 amino acids. The CDR3 DNA reads as TGTGCCAGCAGAGAGGGGGCGGGCTACGAGCAGTACTTC. Protein: CASREGAGYEQYF. Combining the CDR3 with reference TRBV2 and TRBJ2-7 gives the whole variable domain EPEVTQTPSHQVTQMGQEVILRCVPISNHLYFYWYRQILGQKVEFLVSFYNNEISEKSEIFDDQFSVERPDGSNFTLKIRSTKLEDSAMYFCASREGAGYEQYFGPGTRLTVT.

This clonotype came up a few times. The gene calls are TRBV7-8 and TRBJ1-5; 8 nucleotides align to TRBD1. Trimming removed 5 bases from V and 4 bases from J; junction bases left unmatched: 7. The CDR3 covers 15 residues. Germline CDR1 is SGHVS and CDR2 is FQNEAQ. DNA of the CDR3: TGTGCCAGCAGCCCGCGGGACAGGTTGAATCAGCCCCAGCATTTT. It specifies CASSPRDRLNQPQHF.

J is TRBJ1-1 and V is TRBV24-1, with D possibly matching TRBD1 (6 bases). This CDR3 has 14 amino acids. Germline-derived CDR1 and CDR2 are KGHDR and SFDVKD. V lost 9 bases and J 1 base, leaving 14 bases between the germline ends. The CDR3 DNA reads as TGTGCCACCCGTGGGGACAACCAGAACACTGAAGCTTTCTTT. Translation: CATRGDNQNTEAFF.

The V call is TRBV12-3 or TRBV12-4, the J call TRBJ2-7; D uncertain. The ends were cut back, 1 base at V and 2 bases at J, with 6 bases in the middle. This CDR3 comprises 13 residues. The CDR3, as DNA: TGTGCCAGCAGTTTAGATACCACCTACGAGCAGTACTTC. Protein product: CASSLDTTYEQYF.

This clonotype has only a few counts. The chain joins TRBV19 to TRBJ2-2; no clear D gene. V shed 3 bases and J shed 0 bases, with 8 bases lying between them. There are 15 residues in the CDR3. Germline CDR1 and CDR2: LNHDA and SQIVND (reference sequence). In DNA, the CDR3 is TGTGCCAGTAGTATCTCGGCAGCGAACACCGGGGAGCTGTTTTTT. Translated: CASSISAANTGELFF.

This clonotype was seen once. The chain joins TRBV7-9 to TRBJ1-6; no definite D call. Deletions cut 1 base from V and 0 bases from J, with 4 bases between. The CDR3 covers 15 residues. CDR1 is SEHNR and CDR2 is FQNEAQ in the germline V gene (reference sequence). The CDR3 protein is CASSLGSSYNSPLHF. The CDR3 bases are TGTGCCAGCAGCTTAGGGAGCTCCTATAATTCACCCCTCCACTTT.

V and J are TRBV29-1 and TRBJ2-1; maybe TRBD2 (6 bases). In germline, CDR1 is SQVTM, CDR2 ANQGSEA. The CDR3 totals 14 residues. V was cut by 6 bases and J by 1 base, with 13 bases left in between. The CDR3 loop is CSVDPGTSYNEQFF. CDR3 sequence (DNA): TGCAGCGTGGACCCCGGGACTTCCTACAATGAGCAGTTCTTC.

The CDR3 protein is CASSDSPLAGGGDTQYF. The CDR3 DNA follows: TGTGCCAGCAGTGACTCGCCCTTAGCGGGGGGGGGAGATACGCAGTATTTT. V and J are TRBV6-4 and TRBJ2-3, with 11 bases fitting TRBD2. V lost 0 bases to trimming and J lost 5 bases; unmatched junction nucleotides: 7. The CDR3 consists of 17 residues. Germline CDR1 reads MRHNA; CDR2 reads SNTAGT.

V is TRBV7-9 and J is TRBJ2-3; D perhaps matches TRBD2 (6 bases). Germline V lookup: CDR1 SEHNR, CDR2 FQNEAQ (reference sequence). V was clipped by 5 bases and J by 0 bases, with 21 bases between them. The CDR3 is 18 residues long. This CDR3 reads CASSLGERTNPSTDTQYF. The DNA of the CDR3 is TGTGCCAGCAGCCTAGGGGAACGGACTAACCCTAGCACAGATACGCAGTATTTT.

This chain connects TRBV11-1 to TRBJ2-1; the D call may be TRBD1 or TRBD2 (6 bases each). The J call may be in error: the DNA end matches TRBJ2-7 better. CDR1 and CDR2 (germline): SGHAT, FQDESV (reference sequence). This CDR3 spans 14 amino acids. The CDR3 region is CASSLAGGAYEQYF. CDR3 nucleotides: TGTGCCAGCAGCTTAGCGGGGGGCGCCTACGAGCAGTACTTC.

The V gene is TRBV7-2, the J gene TRBJ2-3; 8 nucleotides agree with TRBD2. The CDR3 has 15 residues. V dropped 5 bases and J dropped 1; count of bases not matched to a gene: 5. Germline V lookup: CDR1 SGHTA, CDR2 FQGNSA. CDR3 coding DNA: TGTGCCAGCAGCCGTAGCGGGGACCGCACAGATACGCAGTATTTT. It codes for CASSRSGDRTDTQYF.

This clonotype was seen just once. DNA for the CDR3: TGTGCCAGCAGCCTGGGGGGTTTTACTTCAGATACGCAGTATTTT. Protein product: CASSLGGFTSDTQYF. The V gene is TRBV7-2, the J gene TRBJ2-3, with D maybe TRBD2 (6 bases). Germline V gene lookup returns CDR1 SGHTA and CDR2 FQGNSA. V was cut by 5 bases and J by 4 bases, with 16 bases left in between. The length of the CDR3 is 15 residues.

The V and J genes are TRBV6-1 and TRBJ2-7; 9 bases agree with TRBD1. The CDR3 consists of 14 residues. Germline lookup yields CDR1 MNHNS and CDR2 SASEGT. Trimming took 6 bases from V and 6 from J; bases not matched to a gene: 9. CDR3 loop: CASRGGGQGGEQYF. DNA of the CDR3: TGTGCCAGCAGAGGGGGGGGACAGGGCGGCGAGCAGTACTTC.

This clonotype has only a few counts. CDR3 loop: CASSLFSNQPQHF. The DNA of the CDR3 is TGTGCCAGCAGTCTTTTTAGCAATCAGCCCCAGCATTTT. The chain carries TRBV6-1 and TRBJ1-5; the D is unclear. CDR1 MNHNS and CDR2 SASEGT come from the germline V gene. V was shortened by 5 bases and J by 0 bases, with 5 bases between the two germline ends. The CDR3 extends over 13 amino acids.

This clonotype turned up a few times. The chain joins TRBV27 to TRBJ1-6; tentatively, D is TRBD1 (6 bases). V dropped 5 bases and J dropped 3 bases, with 11 bases sitting between them. Germline V gives CDR1 MNHEY, CDR2 SMNVEV (reference sequence). This CDR3 has 15 residues. The CDR3 region is CASSPGTIYNSPLHF. The CDR3 nucleotides are TGTGCCAGCAGTCCCGGGACAATCTATAATTCACCCCTCCACTTT.

The genes are TRBV20-1 and TRBJ1-2; D call uncertain. Germline V lookup: CDR1 DFQATT, CDR2 SNEGSKA (reference sequence). V was pared by 3 bases and J by 8 bases, with 7 bases between. CDR3 size: 10 residues. The CDR3 sequence is CSASLYGYTF. CDR3 coding DNA: TGCAGTGCTAGCCTTTACGGCTACACCTTC.

The chain uses TRBV19 and TRBJ2-7; 10 nucleotides agree with TRBD1. Unmatched junction bases numbered 2, after V lost 6 bases and J lost 3 bases. Germline assignment: CDR1 LNHDA and CDR2 SQIVND (reference sequence). There are 13 residues in the CDR3. The CDR3 DNA is TGTGCCAGTAGCCGGACAGGGGGCTACGAGCAGTACTTC. This translates into CASSRTGGYEQYF.

The CDR3 sequence: CASSLTPDGRTDTQYF. CDR3 coding DNA: TGTGCCAGCAGCTTAACCCCGGACGGACGCACAGATACGCAGTATTTT. J is TRBJ2-3 and V is TRBV7-3; D is undetermined. V shed 0 bases and J shed 1 base, with 11 bases lying between them. This CDR3 region has 16 residues. Germline CDR1 reads SGHTA; CDR2 reads FQGTGA.

The chain joins TRBV28 to TRBJ2-3; D is perhaps TRBD2 (5 bases). CDR3 length equals 13 residues. Germline V lookup: CDR1 MDHEN, CDR2 SYDVKM. Trimming removed 2 bases from V and 5 bases from J, with 8 bases in between. Here the CDR3 DNA reads TGTGCCAGCAGTTTACCACTAGGAGATACGCAGTATTTT. It specifies CASSLPLGDTQYF.

This clonotype was counted a few times. The rearrangement joins TRBV20-1 to TRBJ2-1; TRBD2 agrees at 13 bases. This CDR3 contains 14 residues. Germline V CDR1 and CDR2: DFQATT, SNEGSKA (reference sequence). After removal of 4 bases from V and 10 bases from J, the junction contained 7 bases not matched to a gene. Here the CDR3 DNA reads TGCAGTGCTACAACTAGCGGGGGGGCCTGGGAGCAGTTCTTC. Its translation is CSATTSGGAWEQFF.

The genes are TRBV6-1 and TRBJ2-3; D not resolved. This CDR3 spans 12 amino acids. V shed 6 bases and J shed 3 bases, with 7 bases lying between them. The germline V gene encodes CDR1 MNHNS and CDR2 SASEGT. The CDR3 nucleotides are TGTGCCAGCAGGAAGGGAACAGATACGCAGTATTTT. Residues: CASRKGTDTQYF.

J is TRBJ1-2 and V is TRBV7-8; D may be TRBD1 (5 bases). This CDR3 has 15 residues. Trimming removed 6 bases from V and 8 bases from J, with 22 bases in between. Germline V lookup: CDR1 SGHVS, CDR2 FQNEAQ. The CDR3 is CASSRTARGGEGYTF. The CDR3 nucleotides are TGTGCCAGCAGTCGAACCGCCCGAGGAGGGGAGGGCTACACCTTC.